This is a list of T cell receptor beta chains from one sample in a study of response to subunit inactivated influenza vaccine. TCRdb processed the RT-PCR reads anew with MiXCR; each CDR3 protein has one entry. Altogether about 520,000 distinct CDR3 sequences are present, less than 7.5% being singletons, with the ten largest covering less than 15%. The sequencing here drew on PBMCs from blood, taken less than 30 months after vaccination. Receptors originate from a man aged 50-75 years who received an inactivated influenza vaccine. The CDR3 runs from the conserved cysteine through the conserved F or W. D genes are given only for firm matches. Rows give clone size only sometimes, using once, few, many, or a class for an expanded clone.

>TRBV5-6|few|TRBJ2-2|NA
CASTQGTNTGELFF
TGTGCCAGCACTCAGGGGACGAACACCGGGGAGCTGTTTTTT
>TRBV10-1|NA|TRBJ2-3|NA
CASSESISYTQYF
TGCGCCAGCAGTGAGTCGATTTCGTATACGCAGTATTTT
>TRBV6-1|few|TRBJ1-2|TRBD1
CASIRLGQGGYGYTF
TGTGCCAGCATCAGGTTGGGACAGGGAGGCTATGGCTACACCTTC
>TRBV3-1|few|TRBJ2-1|NA
CASSQDWVLGNEQFF
TGTGCCAGCAGCCAAGATTGGGTATTGGGCAATGAGCAGTTCTTC
>TRBV10-3|NA|TRBJ1-6|TRBD1
CAISERQRQGSSPLHF
TGTGCCATCAGTGAAAGACAACGACAGGGGAGTTCACCCCTCCACTTT
>TRBV3-1|many|TRBJ1-1|TRBD1
CASSRGQGATEAFF
TGTGCCAGCAGCCGGGGACAGGGGGCGACTGAAGCTTTCTTT
>TRBV20-1|few|TRBJ2-7|TRBD1
CSAPKRQGSREQYF
TGCAGTGCTCCTAAAAGACAGGGCTCGAGAGAGCAGTACTTC
>TRBV25-1|NA|TRBJ2-5|TRBD1
CATDRGQETQYF
TGTGCCACGGACAGGGGGCAAGAGACCCAGTACTTC
>TRBV5-1|NA|TRBJ1-2|NA
CASSLDPTYGYTF
TGCGCCAGCAGCTTGGACCCGACATATGGCTACACCTTC
>TRBV12-3/TRBV12-4|few|TRBJ2-7|NA
CASSLAAGSGYEQYF
TGTGCCAGCAGTTTGGCGGCAGGGAGTGGATACGAGCAGTACTTC
>TRBV6-2/TRBV6-3|few|TRBJ2-3|NA
CASSPVFLQDTQYF
TGTGCCAGCAGTCCCGTCTTCTTGCAAGATACGCAGTATTTT
>TRBV10-1|many|TRBJ1-5|NA
CASSEYRVGAGGSNQPQHF
TGCGCCAGCAGTGAGTACAGGGTGGGGGCCGGGGGAAGCAATCAGCCCCAGCATTTT
>TRBV7-2|NA|TRBJ1-2|TRBD1
CASSRMTGGIGGYTF
TGTGCCAGCAGCCGGATGACAGGGGGAATTGGAGGCTACACCTTC
>TRBV29-1|few|TRBJ2-3|TRBD2
CSVDPGTSGSADTQYF
TGCAGCGTTGACCCCGGGACTAGCGGGAGCGCAGATACGCAGTATTTT
>TRBV12-3/TRBV12-4|NA|TRBJ2-5|NA
CASSSTTSETQYF
TGTGCCAGCAGTTCAACTACTTCAGAGACCCAGTACTTC
>TRBV4-2|many|TRBJ2-1|NA
CASSQAGGAYNEQFF
TGTGCCAGCAGCCAAGCGGGCGGCGCCTACAATGAGCAGTTCTTC
>TRBV5-1|NA|TRBJ2-1|TRBD2
CASSLRMGLAGSSYNEQFF
TGCGCCAGCAGCTTGAGGATGGGACTAGCGGGGAGCTCCTACAATGAGCAGTTCTTC
>TRBV20-1|NA|TRBJ2-3|TRBD2
CSAPRASGSTDTQYF
TGCAGTGCCCCCAGGGCTAGCGGTAGCACAGATACGCAGTATTTT
>TRBV7-2|many|TRBJ2-2|NA
CASSPGLNTGELFF
TGTGCCAGCAGCCCCGGACTTAACACCGGGGAGCTGTTTTTT
>TRBV5-1|NA|TRBJ2-6|NA
CASSFDSGANVLTF
TGCGCCAGCAGCTTCGACTCTGGGGCCAACGTCCTGACTTTC
>TRBV18|NA|TRBJ2-3|NA
CASSPGLFTDTQYF
TGTGCCAGCTCACCGGGACTGTTCACAGATACGCAGTATTTT
>TRBV11-2|NA|TRBJ2-4|TRBD1
CASSLVMWQGARVQKNIQYF
TGTGCCAGCAGCTTAGTGATGTGGCAGGGGGCGAGGGTCCAAAAAAACATTCAGTACTTC
>TRBV7-2|few|TRBJ2-5|TRBD2
CASSPLAGGPETQYF
TGTGCCAGCAGCCCCCTAGCGGGAGGGCCGGAGACCCAGTACTTC
>TRBV5-1|many|TRBJ1-6|NA
CASSVQGPSSYNSPLHF
TGCGCCAGCAGCGTCCAGGGGCCTAGCTCCTATAATTCACCCCTCCACTTT
>TRBV2|many|TRBJ1-2|NA
CASREAANYGYTF
TGTGCCAGCAGAGAGGCAGCCAACTATGGCTACACCTTC
>TRBV12-3/TRBV12-4|few|TRBJ2-1|TRBD1
CASSSAGGAWQFF
TGTGCCAGCAGTTCGGCAGGGGGCGCGTGGCAGTTCTTC
>TRBV3-1|few|TRBJ1-1|NA
CASSRVDGRMNTEAFF
TGTGCCAGCAGCCGAGTTGACGGGCGTATGAACACTGAAGCTTTCTTT
>TRBV18|NA|TRBJ2-5|NA
CASSPLTSRETQYF
TGTGCCAGCTCACCACTAACTAGCAGAGAGACCCAGTACTTC
>TRBV5-1|many|TRBJ2-3|TRBD2
CASSLAGVETDTQYF
TGCGCCAGCAGCTTAGCGGGAGTAGAGACAGATACGCAGTATTTT
>TRBV19|many|TRBJ2-7|NA
CASSASGGGGEQYF
TGTGCCAGTAGTGCCTCCGGGGGTGGTGGCGAGCAGTACTTC
>TRBV20-1|NA|TRBJ1-2|TRBD1
CSASRDRDYGYTF
TGCAGTGCGTCCCGGGACAGGGACTATGGCTACACCTTC
>TRBV2|many|TRBJ2-3|NA
CASRGDSTDTQYF
TGTGCCAGCAGGGGCGATAGCACAGATACGCAGTATTTT
>TRBV28|NA|TRBJ2-7|TRBD2
CASSSPSGRKYEQYF
TGTGCCAGCAGTTCTCCTAGCGGGAGGAAATACGAGCAGTACTTC
>TRBV7-6|NA|TRBJ2-7|TRBD1
CASSLGQAHSYEQYF
TGTGCCAGCAGCCTTGGACAGGCTCACTCCTACGAGCAGTACTTC
>TRBV10-2|few|TRBJ2-7|NA
CASQIFDRTYEQYF
TGCGCCAGTCAAATATTCGACAGGACCTACGAGCAGTACTTC
>TRBV18|NA|TRBJ2-3|NA
CASSPRNLGADTQYF
TGTGCCAGCTCACCACGCAACCTAGGGGCAGATACGCAGTATTTT
>TRBV20-1|NA|TRBJ2-1|NA
CSARDRGNNNEQFF
TGCAGTGCTAGAGACAGAGGGAACAACAATGAGCAGTTCTTC
>TRBV5-1|NA|TRBJ1-2|NA
CASSLATTSNYGYTF
TGCGCCAGCAGCTTGGCTACAACCTCCAACTATGGCTACACCTTC
>TRBV11-1|many|TRBJ2-5|TRBD2
CASSLDGGRVWLNQETQYF
TGTGCCAGCAGCTTAGATGGCGGGAGAGTTTGGCTAAACCAAGAGACCCAGTACTTC